This T cell receptor (beta chain) was found in a study of blood T cell repertoires in COVID-19. For the study at large: Sites across the United States, Italy and Spain contributed samples from acute and convalescent COVID-19.

TCRdb's table, derived via immunoSEQ multiplex PCR, lists solely in-frame clones and lacks some. The sample carries around 120,000 clones, 70% to 85% recorded once. J was trimmed by 3 bases and V by 4 bases; bases with no gene match: 3. Germline CDR1 is SGHRS and CDR2 is YFSETQ. This CDR3 is 14 amino acids long. The receptor was isolated from a man over 45 with acute or convalescent COVID-19. What was sequenced was peripheral blood. V usage is TRBV5-1 and J usage is TRBJ2-7; 11 bases fit TRBD1. CDR3 amino acids: CASSQGTGGYEQYF. In DNA form, the CDR3 reads TGCGCCAGCAGCCAAGGGACAGGGGGCTACGAGCAGTACTTC.